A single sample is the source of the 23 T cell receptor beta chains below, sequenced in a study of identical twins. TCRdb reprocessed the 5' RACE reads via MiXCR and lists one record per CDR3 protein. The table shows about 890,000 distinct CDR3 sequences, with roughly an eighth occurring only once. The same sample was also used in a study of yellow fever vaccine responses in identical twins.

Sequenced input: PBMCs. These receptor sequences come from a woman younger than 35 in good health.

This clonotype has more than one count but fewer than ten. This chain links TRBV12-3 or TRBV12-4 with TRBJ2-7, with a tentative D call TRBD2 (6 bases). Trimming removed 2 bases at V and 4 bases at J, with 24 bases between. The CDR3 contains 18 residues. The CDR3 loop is CASSLPLLGRGAPYEQYF. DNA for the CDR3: TGTGCCAGCAGTTTACCTCTCCTCGGACGCGGGGCTCCTTACGAGCAGTACTTC.

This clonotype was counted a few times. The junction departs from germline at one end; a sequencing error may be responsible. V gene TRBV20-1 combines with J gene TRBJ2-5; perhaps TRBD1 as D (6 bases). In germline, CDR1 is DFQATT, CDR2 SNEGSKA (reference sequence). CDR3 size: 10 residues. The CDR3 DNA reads TGCAGTGTCGTTGCACAGGGCCAGGACTTC. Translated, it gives CSVVAQGQDF.

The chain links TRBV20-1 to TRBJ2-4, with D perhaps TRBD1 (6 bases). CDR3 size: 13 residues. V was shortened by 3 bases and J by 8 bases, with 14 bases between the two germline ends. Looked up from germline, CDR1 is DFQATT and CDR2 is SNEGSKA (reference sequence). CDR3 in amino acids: CSASRAHRDIQYF. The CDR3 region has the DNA TGCAGTGCTAGCAGGGCCCACAGGGACATTCAGTACTTC.

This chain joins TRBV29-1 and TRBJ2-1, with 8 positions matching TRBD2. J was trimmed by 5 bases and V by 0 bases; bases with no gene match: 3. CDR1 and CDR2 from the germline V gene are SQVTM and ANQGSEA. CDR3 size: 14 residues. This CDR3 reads CSVEELAAHNEQFF. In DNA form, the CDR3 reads TGCAGCGTTGAAGAACTAGCGGCCCACAATGAGCAGTTCTTC.

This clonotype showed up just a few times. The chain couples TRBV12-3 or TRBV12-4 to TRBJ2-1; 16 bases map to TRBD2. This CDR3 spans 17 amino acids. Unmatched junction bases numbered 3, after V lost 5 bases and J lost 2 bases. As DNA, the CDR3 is TGTGCCAGCAGTGGGACTAGCGGGAGGGTCACCTACAATGAGCAGTTCTTC. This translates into CASSGTSGRVTYNEQFF.

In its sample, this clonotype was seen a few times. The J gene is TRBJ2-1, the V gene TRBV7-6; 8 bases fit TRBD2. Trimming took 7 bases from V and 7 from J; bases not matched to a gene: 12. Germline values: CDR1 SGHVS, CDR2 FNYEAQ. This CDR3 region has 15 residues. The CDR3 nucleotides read TGTGCCAGCACCCCCTCGGTAGCGGGGTCGAATGAGCAGTTCTTC. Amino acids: CASTPSVAGSNEQFF.

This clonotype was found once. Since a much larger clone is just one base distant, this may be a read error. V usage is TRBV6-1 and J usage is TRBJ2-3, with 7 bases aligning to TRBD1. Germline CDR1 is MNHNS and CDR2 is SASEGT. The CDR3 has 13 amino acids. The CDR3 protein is CASRTGLTHTQYF. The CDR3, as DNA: TGTGCCAGCAGGACAGGGCTCACACATACGCAGTATTTT.

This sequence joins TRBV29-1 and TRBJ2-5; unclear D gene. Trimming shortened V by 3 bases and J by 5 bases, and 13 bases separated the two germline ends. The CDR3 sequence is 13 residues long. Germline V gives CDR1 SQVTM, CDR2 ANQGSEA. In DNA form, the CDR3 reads TGCAGCGTTGAGCCCAGGACGGAGGAGACCCAGTACTTC. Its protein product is CSVEPRTEETQYF.

CDR3 sequence reads: CSVVGGLVKFGKYNEQFF. CDR3 coding DNA: TGCAGCGTTGTAGGGGGTCTAGTTAAGTTCGGGAAATACAATGAGCAGTTCTTC. The V call is TRBV29-1, the J call TRBJ2-1; tentatively, D is TRBD1 (6 bases). The V end lost 4 bases, the J end lost 4 bases, and 26 bases lay between the germline ends. The CDR3 runs 18 residues. Germline lookup yields CDR1 SQVTM and CDR2 ANQGSEA.

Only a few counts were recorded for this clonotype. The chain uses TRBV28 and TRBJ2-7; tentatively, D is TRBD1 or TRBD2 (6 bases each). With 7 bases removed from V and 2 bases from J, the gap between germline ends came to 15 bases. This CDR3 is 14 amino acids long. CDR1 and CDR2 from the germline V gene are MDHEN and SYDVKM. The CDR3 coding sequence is TGTGCCAGCATGGGGGGCAGTCTGGCCTACGAGCAGTACTTC. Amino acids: CASMGGSLAYEQYF.

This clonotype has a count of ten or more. The CDR3 region has the DNA TGCGCCAGCACTTGGAGCTCCTACAATGAGCAGTTCTTC. This sequence encodes CASTWSSYNEQFF. This chain uses TRBV5-1 with TRBJ2-1; the D is unclear. The germline V and J ends were trimmed by 6 bases and 0 bases, with 7 bases remaining between them. This CDR3 is 13 amino acids long. Germline CDR1 reads SGHRS; CDR2 reads YFSETQ.

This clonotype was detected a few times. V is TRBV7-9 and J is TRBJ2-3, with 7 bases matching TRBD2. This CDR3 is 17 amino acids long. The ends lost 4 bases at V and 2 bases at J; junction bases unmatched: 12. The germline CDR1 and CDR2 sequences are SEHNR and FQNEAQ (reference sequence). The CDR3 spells CASSSLGRPGLTDTQYF. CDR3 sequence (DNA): TGTGCCAGCAGCTCCCTCGGGAGGCCCGGACTCACAGATACGCAGTATTTT.

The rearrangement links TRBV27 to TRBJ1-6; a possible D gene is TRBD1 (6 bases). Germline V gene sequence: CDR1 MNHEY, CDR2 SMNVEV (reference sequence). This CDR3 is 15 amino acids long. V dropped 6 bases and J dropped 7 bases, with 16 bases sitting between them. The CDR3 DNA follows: TGTGCCAGCAGCGACAGGTCAGGTCCGAATTCACCCCTCCACTTT. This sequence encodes CASSDRSGPNSPLHF.

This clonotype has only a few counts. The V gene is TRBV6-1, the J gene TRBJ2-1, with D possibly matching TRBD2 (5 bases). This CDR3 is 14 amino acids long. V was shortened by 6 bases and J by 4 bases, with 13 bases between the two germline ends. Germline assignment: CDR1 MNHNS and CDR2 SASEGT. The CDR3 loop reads CASRNSDYYNEQFF. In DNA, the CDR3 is TGTGCCAGCAGGAATAGCGATTATTACAATGAGCAGTTCTTC.

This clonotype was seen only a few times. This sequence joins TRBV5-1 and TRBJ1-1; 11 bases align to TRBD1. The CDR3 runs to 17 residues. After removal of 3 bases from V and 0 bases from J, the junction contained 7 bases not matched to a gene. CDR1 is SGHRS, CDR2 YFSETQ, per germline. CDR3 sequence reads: CASSSVGTGGMNTEAFF. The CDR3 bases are TGCGCCAGCAGCTCTGTAGGGACAGGGGGGATGAACACTGAAGCTTTCTTT.

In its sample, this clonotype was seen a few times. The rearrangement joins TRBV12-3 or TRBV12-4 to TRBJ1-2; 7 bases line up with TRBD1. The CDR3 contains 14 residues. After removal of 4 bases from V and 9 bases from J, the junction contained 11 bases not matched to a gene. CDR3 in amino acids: CASSSTGARDSYTF. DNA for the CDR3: TGTGCCAGCAGTTCAACAGGGGCCAGGGACAGCTACACCTTC.

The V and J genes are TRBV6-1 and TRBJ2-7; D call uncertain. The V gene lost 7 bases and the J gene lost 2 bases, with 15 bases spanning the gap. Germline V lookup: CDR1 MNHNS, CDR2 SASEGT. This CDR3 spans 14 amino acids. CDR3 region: CASKADTMTYEQYV. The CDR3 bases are TGTGCCAGCAAGGCAGACACTATGACCTACGAGCAGTACGTC.

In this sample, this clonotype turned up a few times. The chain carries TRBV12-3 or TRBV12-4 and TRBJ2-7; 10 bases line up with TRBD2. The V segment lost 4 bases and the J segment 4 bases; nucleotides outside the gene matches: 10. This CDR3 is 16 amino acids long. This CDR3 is CASSYPQGLAPYEQYF. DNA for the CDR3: TGTGCCAGCAGTTACCCCCAGGGACTAGCGCCTTACGAGCAGTACTTC.

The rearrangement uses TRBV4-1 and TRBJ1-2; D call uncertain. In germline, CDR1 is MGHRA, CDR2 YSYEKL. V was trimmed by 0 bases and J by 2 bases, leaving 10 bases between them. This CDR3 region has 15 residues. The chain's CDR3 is CASSQDPYENYGYTF. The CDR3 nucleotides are TGCGCCAGCAGCCAAGACCCGTACGAGAACTATGGCTACACCTTC.

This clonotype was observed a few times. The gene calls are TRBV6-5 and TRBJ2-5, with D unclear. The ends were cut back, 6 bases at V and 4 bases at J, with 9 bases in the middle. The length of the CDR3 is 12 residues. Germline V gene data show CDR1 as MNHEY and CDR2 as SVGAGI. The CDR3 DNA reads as TGTGCCAGCAGATCTCCGGGAGAGACCCAGTACTTC. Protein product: CASRSPGETQYF.

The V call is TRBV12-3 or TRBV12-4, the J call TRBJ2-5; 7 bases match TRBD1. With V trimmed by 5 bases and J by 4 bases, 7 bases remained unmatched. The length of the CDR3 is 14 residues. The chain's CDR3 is CASSPRQGRETQYF. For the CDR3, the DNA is TGTGCCAGCAGTCCACGACAGGGTAGAGAGACCCAGTACTTC.

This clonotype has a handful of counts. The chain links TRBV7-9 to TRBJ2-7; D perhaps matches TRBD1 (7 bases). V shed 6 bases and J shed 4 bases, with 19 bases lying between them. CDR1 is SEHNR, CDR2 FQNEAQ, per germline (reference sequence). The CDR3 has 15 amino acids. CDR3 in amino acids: CASSPTAGGLYEQYF. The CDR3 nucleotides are TGTGCCAGCAGTCCTACAGCAGGGGGACTGTACGAGCAGTACTTC.

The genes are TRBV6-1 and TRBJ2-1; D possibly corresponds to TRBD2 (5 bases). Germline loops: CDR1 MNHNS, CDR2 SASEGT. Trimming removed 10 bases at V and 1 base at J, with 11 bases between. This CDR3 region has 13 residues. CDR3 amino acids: CATREGSYNEQFF. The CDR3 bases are TGTGCCACCCGGGAAGGGTCCTACAATGAGCAGTTCTTC.